This TCR beta chain was sequenced during a study of blood T cell repertoires in COVID-19. Background on the study: Italy, Spain and the United States were the sources of the convalescent and acute COVID-19 samples.

Germline V gene lookup returns CDR1 LNHDA and CDR2 SQIVND (reference sequence). Trimming took 1 base from V and 0 from J; bases not matched to a gene: 6. This CDR3 has 17 amino acids. While infection was still active, Seattle patients were enrolled and then followed longitudinally. Assay: immunoSEQ multiplex PCR; the TCRdb copy retains only in-frame clones and omits some. The sample holds approximately 110,000 clones, about 90% seen once. The J gene is TRBJ2-1, the V gene TRBV19; 7 bases align to TRBD2. This TCR was sampled from a middle-aged man with COVID-19, enrolled during active disease. Material: peripheral blood. The CDR3 DNA is TGTGCCAGTAGTATAGGTAAAGCGGGGAGCTCCTACAATGAGCAGTTCTTC. Amino acid sequence: CASSIGKAGSSYNEQFF.